The clone carrying this T cell receptor beta chain was counted ten times or more. In TCRdb, the 5' RACE reads were re-called with MiXCR into one record per CDR3 protein. The sample includes 500,000 or so distinct CDR3 sequences, 14% of them seen just once. This record comes from a study of identical twins. Unmatched junction bases numbered 10, after V lost 5 bases and J lost 8 bases. CDR1 SGHTA and CDR2 FQGNSA come from the germline V gene. The CDR3 contains 15 residues. These data were also reused for a study on yellow fever vaccine responses in identical twins.

The clonotype comes from a woman aged 18-35 years in good health. The sequenced material came from CD4+ T cells sorted from blood. The chain joins TRBV7-2 to TRBJ1-4; 8 bases match TRBD1. The CDR3: CASSIGGQGWEKLFF. CDR3 coding DNA: TGTGCCAGCAGCATCGGAGGACAGGGCTGGGAAAAACTGTTTTTT.